These 24 T cell receptor beta chains came from one sample sequenced in a study of cytomegalovirus exposure and HLA in healthy donors. TCRdb's copy holds only in-frame clones and misses some; the assay was immunoSEQ multiplex PCR. This table holds 150,000 to 200,000 clones, 84% found once. The sequencing input was PBMCs. The receptors derive from a man between 18 and 29 years old in good health and CMV-seropositive.

This chain uses TRBV6-1 with TRBJ1-2; D remains ambiguous. Germline CDR1 and CDR2: MNHNS and SASEGT. The germline V and J ends were trimmed by 5 bases and 7 bases, with 8 bases remaining between them. The CDR3 length is 11 residues. The CDR3 reads CASSLPPGYTF. The CDR3 nucleotides are TGTGCCAGCAGTCTCCCCCCTGGCTACACCTTC.

The rearrangement joins TRBV11-1 to TRBJ2-7, with D maybe TRBD2 (6 bases). With 3 bases removed from V and 4 bases from J, the gap between germline ends came to 13 bases. The CDR3 has 14 amino acids. Germline CDR1 is SGHAT and CDR2 is FQDESV (reference sequence). In DNA, the CDR3 is TGTGCCAGCAGCTTCACGGGAGATGGGTACGAGCAGTACTTC. The encoded protein is CASSFTGDGYEQYF.

The chain joins TRBV5-1 to TRBJ2-5; 9 bases are a match to TRBD2. From germline, CDR1 is SGHRS and CDR2 YFSETQ. Trimming removed 4 bases from V and 1 base from J; junction bases left unmatched: 5. The CDR3 consists of 15 residues. CDR3 nucleotide sequence: TGCGCCAGCAGCCCCATAGCGGGGGCCCAAGAGACCCAGTACTTC. This gives the protein CASSPIAGAQETQYF.

V usage is TRBV7-2 and J usage is TRBJ2-7, with TRBD2 matching over 13 bases. V shed 3 bases, J shed 1 base, and the junction held 6 bases outside the gene matches. CDR1 and CDR2 (germline): SGHTA, FQGNSA. This CDR3 has 17 amino acids. For the CDR3, the DNA is TGTGCCAGCAGCTTCTGGACTAGCGGGAGAGGATCCTACGAGCAGTACTTC. Translation gives CASSFWTSGRGSYEQYF.

Regarding this clone: Germline and junction disagree at one end, which may indicate a read error. This chain joins TRBV4-2 and TRBJ1-4; tentative D call: TRBD1 (6 bases). CDR1 and CDR2 (germline): LGHNA, YNFKEQ. This CDR3 comprises 14 residues. CDR3 in DNA: TGTGCCAGCAGACCCGGGACAACAAATGAAAAACTGTTTTTT. Protein: CASRPGTTNEKLFF.

V is TRBV10-3 and J is TRBJ2-7; D ambiguous. This CDR3 contains 14 residues. Trimming removed 7 bases from V and 0 bases from J, with 13 bases in between. Germline V gene data show CDR1 as ENHRY and CDR2 as SYGVKD. The CDR3 spells CAITLDLGSYEQYF. DNA of the CDR3: TGTGCCATCACTTTAGACTTGGGCTCCTACGAGCAGTACTTC.

This clone was seen only once. The V gene is TRBV7-2, the J gene TRBJ2-1; 7 bases map to TRBD1. CDR1 SGHTA and CDR2 FQGNSA come from the germline V gene. V lost 2 bases and J lost 6; bases outside the gene matches: 7. This CDR3 spans 15 amino acids. The CDR3 DNA reads TGTGCCAGCAGCTTAAGGGGGCAGAACCTCAATGAGCAGTTCTTC. It yields the protein CASSLRGQNLNEQFF.

The chain joins TRBV6-5 to TRBJ2-7; D uncertain. The ends were cut back, 10 bases at V and 7 bases at J, with 14 bases in the middle. The CDR3 length is 11 residues. Germline V CDR1 and CDR2: MNHEY, SVGAGI. Written as DNA, the CDR3 is TGTGCCACCAGATCCCCCAGTGAGCAGTACTTC. The encoded protein is CATRSPSEQYF.

The chain couples TRBV7-2 to TRBJ2-1; TRBD2 aligns across 13 bases. Germline V lookup: CDR1 SGHTA, CDR2 FQGNSA. The CDR3 has 16 amino acids. J gave up 4 bases and V 5 bases, and 5 bases lay outside the gene matches. CDR3 sequence: CASSERLAGGYNEQFF. In DNA, the CDR3 is TGTGCCAGCAGCGAACGACTAGCGGGGGGATACAATGAGCAGTTCTTC.

V gene TRBV6-4 combines with J gene TRBJ2-5; tentative D call: TRBD2 (5 bases). Trimming took 0 bases from V and 8 from J, leaving 10 bases between them. The V gene's germline CDR1 is MRHNA and CDR2 SNTAGT. CDR3 length equals 13 residues. CDR3 nucleotides: TGTGCCAGCAGTGACTCTAGAGGAGGAACCCAGTACTTC. Its protein product is CASSDSRGGTQYF.

In nucleotides, the CDR3 is TGTGCCAGCAGTGACTCAAGATCAGGAGGCAATGAGCAGTTCTTC. It is translated as CASSDSRSGGNEQFF. The chain links TRBV6-4 to TRBJ2-1; possibly TRBD2 for D (5 bases). The CDR3 is 15 residues long. Trimming cost V 0 bases and J 6 bases, with 12 bases left between them. Germline V gene lookup returns CDR1 MRHNA and CDR2 SNTAGT.

A single count supports this clone. V is TRBV19 and J is TRBJ2-7; possible D gene TRBD2, 5 bases. This CDR3 region has 15 residues. The V end was cut by 5 bases, the J end by 2 bases, with 16 bases between. Germline V gene data show CDR1 as LNHDA and CDR2 as SQIVND (reference sequence). As DNA, the CDR3 is TGTGCCAGTAGTGCCCTGCGGGCTGACGCCTACGAGCAGTACTTC. This codes for CASSALRADAYEQYF.

V and J are TRBV9 and TRBJ2-5; 11 bases match TRBD1. V gave up 2 bases and J gave up 5 bases; unmatched junction bases: 5. CDR3 length: 15 residues. The V gene's germline CDR1 is SGDLS and CDR2 YYNGEE. The DNA for the CDR3 is TGTGCCAGCAGCGTGGGGACAGGGGGGGATGAGACCCAGTACTTC. Translation gives CASSVGTGGDETQYF. The full variable domain, rest sourced from reference TRBV9 and TRBJ2-5, is DSGVTQTPKHLITATGQRVTLRCSPRSGDLSVYWYQQSLDQGLQFLIQYYNGEERAKGNILERFSAQQFPDLHSELNLSSLELGDSALYFCASSVGTGGDETQYFGPGTRLLVL.

The table lists this clone with a count of one. The rearrangement uses TRBV7-6 and TRBJ2-3, with D possibly matching TRBD2 (6 bases). Trimming took off 5 bases at V and 1 base at J, with 13 bases between the two ends. The CDR3 has 15 amino acids. The germline V gene encodes CDR1 SGHVS and CDR2 FNYEAQ. The CDR3 protein is CASSAWGTGTDTQYF. In DNA form, the CDR3 reads TGTGCCAGCAGCGCATGGGGGACTGGCACAGATACGCAGTATTTT.

This clone was observed a single time. The chain uses TRBV6-5 and TRBJ2-2, with TRBD2 matching 10 bases. Germline V gene sequence: CDR1 MNHEY, CDR2 SVGAGI. This CDR3 contains 15 residues. The V segment lost 7 bases and the J segment 6 bases; nucleotides outside the gene matches: 8. The CDR3 DNA reads as TGTGCCAGCACCATAGCGGGAGGAGCCGCCGGGGAGCTGTTTTTT. Its translation: CASTIAGGAAGELFF.

This chain joins TRBV4-3 and TRBJ2-7; TRBD1 aligns across 10 bases. CDR1 is LGHNA and CDR2 is YSLEER in the germline V gene. Trimming took 4 bases from V and 5 from J; bases not matched to a gene: 2. This CDR3 contains 13 residues. Here the CDR3 DNA reads TGCGCCAGCAGCCCGGACAGGGGGAACGAGCAGTACTTC. It codes for CASSPDRGNEQYF.

The chain combines TRBV4-3 with TRBJ2-6, with TRBD1 as a possible D gene (6 bases). Trimming took off 0 bases at V and 4 bases at J, with 10 bases between the two ends. The CDR3 has 16 amino acids. Looked up from germline, CDR1 is LGHNA and CDR2 is YSLEER. The CDR3 is CASSQETGKGANVLTF. CDR3 in DNA: TGCGCCAGCAGCCAAGAAACAGGGAAGGGGGCCAACGTCCTGACTTTC.

The V gene is TRBV9, the J gene TRBJ2-6, with D unclear. The CDR3 runs 18 residues. CDR1 and CDR2 (germline): SGDLS, YYNGEE. V gave up 5 bases and J gave up 0 bases, with 18 bases separating them. CDR3 sequence: CASRTLKVQFSGANVLTF. In DNA, the CDR3 is TGTGCCAGCAGAACCTTAAAGGTACAGTTCTCTGGGGCCAACGTCCTGACTTTC. The variable domain in full, completed from reference TRBV9 and TRBJ2-6, reads DSGVTQTPKHLITATGQRVTLRCSPRSGDLSVYWYQQSLDQGLQFLIQYYNGEERAKGNILERFSAQQFPDLHSELNLSSLELGDSALYFCASRTLKVQFSGANVLTFGAGSRLTVL.

This rearrangement joins TRBV11-1 to TRBJ2-7; tentatively, D is TRBD2 (6 bases). From germline, CDR1 is SGHAT and CDR2 FQDESV (reference sequence). The ends were cut back, 1 base at V and 0 bases at J, with 13 bases in the middle. CDR3 size: 16 residues. The CDR3 bases are TGTGCCAGCAGCTTAGTTTGGGACTCCCGCTCCTACGAGCAGTACTTC. Residues: CASSLVWDSRSYEQYF.

This clone was observed a single time. The chain recombines TRBV6-5 with TRBJ2-2; 8 bases are shared with TRBD2. Germline V lookup: CDR1 MNHEY, CDR2 SVGAGI. This CDR3 has 13 residues. V was clipped by 9 bases and J by 6 bases; unmatched bases: 6. CDR3 sequence reads: CASRAGAPGELFF. The CDR3 DNA sequence: TGTGCCAGTAGAGCGGGAGCACCCGGGGAGCTGTTTTTT.

This chain connects TRBV10-3 to TRBJ2-7; 10 bases fit TRBD2. The CDR3 contains 16 residues. The J segment lost 4 bases and the V segment lost 3 bases, leaving 9 bases of the junction unmatched. Germline CDR1 is ENHRY and CDR2 is SYGVKD. CDR3 nucleotide sequence: TGTGCCATCAGTGATTTGTCTAGCGGGAGTCGGTACGAGCAGTACTTC. It is translated as CAISDLSSGSRYEQYF.

This chain uses TRBV27 with TRBJ2-1; 7 nucleotides match TRBD1. This CDR3 is built from 16 residues. V lost 6 bases, J lost 7 bases, and 15 bases stayed unmatched. Per the germline V gene, CDR1 is MNHEY and CDR2 is SMNVEV (reference sequence). CDR3 nucleotides: TGTGCCAGCAGCGCGGACAGGCAACAGGGGTGGAATGAGCAGTTCTTC. It yields the protein CASSADRQQGWNEQFF.

Concerning this clone: Germline is not matched at one junction end, which may reflect a read error. The chain couples TRBV7-2 to TRBJ2-7, with TRBD2 identical over 10 bases. CDR1 is SGHTA, CDR2 FQGNSA, per germline. This CDR3 comprises 13 residues. CDR3 residues: CASSPSSLAGGGF. CDR3 nucleotides: TGTGCCAGCAGCCCCTCTTCTTTAGCGGGAGGAGGCTTC.

The chain has TRBV7-9 and TRBJ1-1; D is unresolved. Germline values: CDR1 SEHNR, CDR2 FQNEAQ (reference sequence). Trimming took off 3 bases at V and 0 bases at J, with 8 bases between the two ends. This CDR3 spans 14 amino acids. CDR3 residues: CASSFSAVNTEAFF. CDR3 bases: TGTGCCAGCAGCTTTTCCGCAGTGAACACTGAAGCTTTCTTT.